Below, 27 T cell receptor beta chains from the same sample are listed, as sequenced in a study of graft-versus-host responses after intestinal transplantation. Assay: immunoSEQ multiplex PCR; the TCRdb copy retains only in-frame clones and omits some. Counted here are around 6,700 clones, 75% to 90% occurring once; the ten biggest clones make up around 4.7%. The sequencing used PBMCs, collected roughly 80 days after transplant. Every receptor here comes from a human patient who received an intestinal transplant, so some T cells may come from the graft donor.

The V and J genes are TRBV7-9 and TRBJ2-5; 10 bases fit TRBD2. The CDR3 loop spans 17 amino acids. Germline V CDR1 and CDR2: SEHNR, FQNEAQ (reference sequence). With V trimmed by 2 bases and J by 1 base, 7 bases remained unmatched. CDR3 region: CASSLRVAGGLQETQYF. In DNA, the CDR3 is TGTGCCAGCAGCTTAAGGGTAGCGGGGGGCCTCCAAGAGACCCAGTACTTC.

The V call is TRBV5-4, the J call TRBJ1-3; possibly TRBD1 for D (5 bases). The CDR3 is made up of 13 amino acids. Germline lookup yields CDR1 SGHNT and CDR2 YYREEE (reference sequence). The V and J ends lost 7 bases and 0 bases respectively, with 8 bases between them. The CDR3 region is CASRDPSGNTIYF. The DNA for the CDR3 is TGTGCCAGCCGGGACCCCTCTGGAAACACCATATATTTT.

Only one count was recorded for this clone. The rearrangement joins TRBV11-2 to TRBJ2-3; possibly TRBD2 for D (6 bases). Per the germline V gene, CDR1 is SGHAT and CDR2 is FQNNGV. V was clipped by 0 bases and J by 4 bases, with 11 bases between them. This CDR3 comprises 15 residues. The CDR3, as DNA: TGTGCCAGCAGCTTAGAGGAGGGTTGGGCAGATACGCAGTATTTT. Residues: CASSLEEGWADTQYF.

In its sample, this clone was seen once. V usage is TRBV19 and J usage is TRBJ2-5; D may match TRBD1 or TRBD2 (5 bases each). Germline V CDR1 and CDR2: LNHDA, SQIVND (reference sequence). This CDR3 spans 13 amino acids. Trimming removed 6 bases from V and 3 bases from J, with 11 bases in between. The DNA of the CDR3 is TGTGCCAGTAGACGTCGAGGGGAAGAGACCCAGTACTTC. It is translated as CASRRRGEETQYF. The full variable domain, completed using reference TRBV19 and TRBJ2-5, is DGGITQSPKYLFRKEGQNVTLSCEQNLNHDAMYWYRQDPGQGLRLIYYSQIVNDFQKGDIAEGYSVSREKKESFPLTVTSAQKNPTAFYLCASRRRGEETQYFGPGTRLLVL.

The V call is TRBV19, the J call TRBJ2-3; TRBD2 agrees at 11 bases. V was clipped by 5 bases and J by 0 bases; unmatched bases: 7. CDR1 and CDR2 from the germline V gene are LNHDA and SQIVND (reference sequence). The CDR3 extends over 17 amino acids. CDR3 DNA sequence: TGTGCCAGTAGTTTGGCTAGCGGGGGGAGGAGCACAGATACGCAGTATTTT. Protein: CASSLASGGRSTDTQYF.

In DNA form, the CDR3 reads TGTGCCAGCAGCTTAGATAGTAGCGGGAGTTACGAGCAGTACTTC. Translating gives CASSLDSSGSYEQYF. The chain combines TRBV7-2 with TRBJ2-7; 9 bases match TRBD2. Unmatched junction bases numbered 5, after V lost 1 base and J lost 4 bases. The CDR3 runs to 15 residues. The germline V gene encodes CDR1 SGHTA and CDR2 FQGNSA.

The chain carries TRBV7-2 and TRBJ2-5; D tentatively fits TRBD1 or TRBD2 (5 bases each). V was pared by 4 bases and J by 4 bases, with 19 bases between. The CDR3 runs to 16 residues. From germline, CDR1 is SGHTA and CDR2 FQGNSA. The CDR3 spells CASSSSSGQEVETQYF. DNA for the CDR3: TGTGCCAGCAGCTCCAGCTCGGGGCAGGAGGTAGAGACCCAGTACTTC. Complete variable domain (other parts from reference TRBV7-2 and TRBJ2-5): GAGVSQSPSNKVTEKGKDVELRCDPISGHTALYWYRQSLGQGLEFLIYFQGNSAPDKSGLPSDRFSAERTGGSVSTLTIQRTQQEDSAVYLCASSSSSGQEVETQYFGPGTRLLVL.

The CDR3 DNA is TGCGCCAGCAGCCCCGGACAGGGGCGACAGCCCCAGCATTTT. Translation: CASSPGQGRQPQHF. J is TRBJ1-5 and V is TRBV5-1; the match to TRBD1 covers 9 bases. The V segment lost 4 bases and the J segment 7 bases; nucleotides outside the gene matches: 6. The CDR3 spans 14 residues. Germline V gene lookup returns CDR1 SGHRS and CDR2 YFSETQ. Based on the CDR3 plus reference TRBV5-1 and TRBJ1-5, the full variable domain is KAGVTQTPRYLIKTRGQQVTLSCSPISGHRSVSWYQQTPGQGLQFLFEYFSETQRNKGNFPGRFSGRQFSNSRSEMNVSTLELGDSALYLCASSPGQGRQPQHFGDGTRLSIL.

The rearrangement links TRBV5-4 to TRBJ2-1; D uncertain. Trimming left V 0 bases short and J 4 bases short, with 5 bases between. From germline, CDR1 is SGHNT and CDR2 YYREEE (reference sequence). The CDR3 length is 13 residues. CDR3 sequence reads: CASSLEAYNEQFF. CDR3 DNA: TGTGCCAGCAGCTTGGAGGCTTACAATGAGCAGTTCTTC.

The chain has TRBV2 and TRBJ2-3, with a weak D call TRBD2 (5 bases). In germline, CDR1 is SNHLY, CDR2 FYNNEI. Deletions cut 6 bases from V and 10 bases from J, with 14 bases between. The length of the CDR3 is 12 residues. CDR3 coding DNA: TGTGCCAGCAGGGAGGACCTAAAGGCGCAGTATTTT. Its protein is CASREDLKAQYF.

V is TRBV19 and J is TRBJ2-1; D is perhaps TRBD2 (5 bases). The CDR3 length is 15 residues. Trimming removed 5 bases from V and 1 base from J, with 12 bases in between. CDR1 and CDR2 from the germline V gene are LNHDA and SQIVND (reference sequence). The CDR3, as DNA: TGTGCCAGTAGTCCCCCCGAGCGGTCCTACAATGAGCAGTTCTTC. The encoded protein is CASSPPERSYNEQFF.

The chain combines TRBV6-5 with TRBJ2-7; D is ambiguous. CDR1 is MNHEY and CDR2 is SVGAGI in the germline V gene. This CDR3 is built from 12 residues. The V and J ends lost 6 bases and 6 bases respectively, with 12 bases between them. The CDR3 sequence: CASRPSGGEQYF. CDR3 bases: TGTGCCAGCAGGCCCTCGGGTGGCGAGCAGTACTTC.

This CDR3 is CASSFGGRGSGELFF. The CDR3 DNA reads TGTGCCAGCAGTTTCGGGGGACGGGGGTCCGGGGAGCTGTTTTTT. The chain couples TRBV28 to TRBJ2-2; D is perhaps TRBD2 (6 bases). Germline V lookup: CDR1 MDHEN, CDR2 SYDVKM. The CDR3 length is 15 residues. With 3 bases removed from V and 6 bases from J, the gap between germline ends came to 14 bases.

This rearrangement joins TRBV9 to TRBJ2-4; D call uncertain. Germline V lookup: CDR1 SGDLS, CDR2 YYNGEE. Trimming took 0 bases from V and 8 from J, leaving 12 bases between them. This CDR3 region has 14 residues. For the CDR3, the DNA is TGTGCCAGCAGCGTAGAGGCTAGTGAATACATTCAGTACTTC. Translating it yields CASSVEASEYIQYF.

This chain links TRBV27 with TRBJ1-2; D remains ambiguous. The CDR3 is 12 amino acids. Trimming stripped 0 bases from V and 8 bases from J, with 7 bases between. The germline V gene encodes CDR1 MNHEY and CDR2 SMNVEV (reference sequence). The CDR3 region has the DNA TGTGCCAGCAGTTTATCAGGGCACGGCTACACCTTC. Translating gives CASSLSGHGYTF.

This chain uses TRBV9 with TRBJ1-4; TRBD1 might be the D (5 bases). The CDR3 contains 16 residues. CDR1 and CDR2 (germline): SGDLS, YYNGEE. Trimming cost V 4 bases and J 0 bases, with 13 bases left between them. The CDR3 here is CASSKRQIATNEKLFF. For the CDR3, the DNA is TGTGCCAGCAGCAAACGACAGATTGCAACTAATGAAAAACTGTTTTTT.

The rearrangement joins TRBV19 to TRBJ1-4; D gene ambiguous. CDR1 LNHDA and CDR2 SQIVND come from the germline V gene (reference sequence). The V end was cut by 6 bases, the J end by 6 bases, with 8 bases between. The CDR3 has 12 residues. CDR3 nucleotide sequence: TGTGCCAGTAGATTCCGGGATGAAAAACTGTTTTTT. This gives the protein CASRFRDEKLFF.

In its sample, this clone was seen once. This chain connects TRBV7-9 to TRBJ2-4; 9 bases match TRBD1. CDR3 length equals 16 residues. The V gene's germline CDR1 is SEHNR and CDR2 FQNEAQ (reference sequence). The junction had 11 bases not matched to a gene; V was cut back by 6 bases and J by 5 bases. The CDR3 region is CASSAGTGSTQNIQYF. The CDR3 nucleotides are TGTGCCAGCAGTGCCGGGACAGGGTCCACACAAAACATTCAGTACTTC.

This clone was detected only once. V gene TRBV28 combines with J gene TRBJ1-5, with 8 bases lining up with TRBD1. Germline V gene sequence: CDR1 MDHEN, CDR2 SYDVKM. The CDR3 loop spans 15 amino acids. V lost 6 bases to trimming and J lost 4 bases; unmatched junction nucleotides: 8. As DNA, the CDR3 is TGTGCCAGCAGCTTCCCGGACAGGGAGAATCAGCCCCAGCATTTT. Its protein product is CASSFPDRENQPQHF.

The chain employs TRBV7-9 and TRBJ1-2, with 9 bases aligning to TRBD1. From germline, CDR1 is SEHNR and CDR2 FQNEAQ (reference sequence). This CDR3 is 15 amino acids long. Trimming at V came to 4 bases and at J to 2 bases, leaving 5 bases not matched to a gene. CDR3 DNA sequence: TGTGCCAGCAGCTCTCGGGACAGGGAAAACTATGGCTACACCTTC. Translation gives CASSSRDRENYGYTF.

This chain joins TRBV7-2 and TRBJ2-3; possibly TRBD1 or TRBD2 for D (5 bases each). Deletions cut 4 bases from V and 7 bases from J, with 24 bases between. This CDR3 contains 17 residues. Germline CDR1 reads SGHTA; CDR2 reads FQGNSA. Here the CDR3 DNA reads TGTGCCAGCAGCTGGGGCCGGGCGGGCCCGGTTCAGAATACGCAGTATTTT. Amino acids: CASSWGRAGPVQNTQYF.

This chain links TRBV6-1 with TRBJ1-2, with 12 nucleotides matching TRBD1. Trimming at V came to 4 bases and at J to 8 bases, leaving 8 bases not matched to a gene. This CDR3 is built from 15 residues. Germline-derived CDR1 and CDR2 are MNHNS and SASEGT. CDR3 protein: CASSGGTGGQGGYTF. The CDR3 DNA follows: TGTGCCAGCAGTGGCGGGACAGGGGGCCAGGGGGGCTACACCTTC.

This clone has only one observation. This chain links TRBV11-3 with TRBJ1-3; D is perhaps TRBD1 (6 bases). From germline, CDR1 is SGHNT and CDR2 YENEEA. V lost 5 bases and J lost 1, with 12 bases in between. This CDR3 has 15 residues. CDR3 nucleotide sequence: TGTGCCAGCAGCCAAACAGGGAATTCTGGAAACACCATATATTTT. This sequence encodes CASSQTGNSGNTIYF.

The chain has TRBV25-1 and TRBJ2-4, with TRBD1 identical over 7 bases. The V and J ends lost 6 bases and 5 bases, in that order; junction bases with no gene match: 7. Germline V gene lookup returns CDR1 MGHDK and CDR2 SYGVNS. This CDR3 spans 14 amino acids. CDR3 DNA: TGTGCCAGCAGCCCAATGGGACAGCAAAACATTCAGTACTTC. The encoded protein is CASSPMGQQNIQYF.

The table lists this clone with a count of one. V gene TRBV10-1 combines with J gene TRBJ2-1; D not resolved. The CDR3 has 15 residues. CDR1 and CDR2 from the germline V gene are WNHNN and SYGVQD (reference sequence). V dropped 0 bases and J dropped 0 bases, with 6 bases sitting between them. The CDR3 nucleotides read TGCGCCAGCAGTGAGTCCAGGAACTCCTACAATGAGCAGTTCTTC. Protein sequence: CASSESRNSYNEQFF.

The chain recombines TRBV5-1 with TRBJ2-7, with a weak D call TRBD2 (6 bases). V was clipped by 5 bases and J by 2 bases, with 17 bases between them. The CDR3 sequence is 15 residues long. Germline loops: CDR1 SGHRS, CDR2 YFSETQ. CDR3 region: CASRLRDDRAYEQYF. CDR3 coding DNA: TGCGCCAGCAGGTTGCGGGACGACCGAGCCTACGAGCAGTACTTC.

The J gene is TRBJ1-5, the V gene TRBV28; possibly TRBD1 for D (5 bases). Between the trimmed V and J ends, which lost 3 bases and 2 bases, there was a span of 11 bases. The germline V gene has CDR1 MDHEN and CDR2 SYDVKM. The CDR3 extends over 15 amino acids. The CDR3 region is CASSLSGSGNQPQHF. The CDR3 DNA sequence: TGTGCCAGCAGTTTGTCAGGGAGCGGCAATCAGCCCCAGCATTTT.